A single sample is the source of the 31 T cell receptor beta chains below, sequenced in a study of beta chain features in type 1 diabetes. The study reverse transcribed the entire isolated RNA, so it sequenced expressed TCRB transcripts. Only in-frame clones appear in the TCRdb table, and some are missing; sequencing was by immunoSEQ multiplex PCR. This repertoire shows under 350,000 clones, under 8.5% found once; its top ten account for roughly 1%. Material for sequencing was central memory CD4+ T cells from blood. Every receptor here comes from a woman in her late teens or twenties in good health.

This clone was detected a few times. The V and J genes are TRBV9 and TRBJ2-5; 8 bases fit TRBD2. The V segment lost 0 bases and the J segment 5 bases; nucleotides outside the gene matches: 3. The CDR3 loop spans 14 amino acids. The germline V gene has CDR1 SGDLS and CDR2 YYNGEE. The CDR3 region is CASSVALAAETQYF. Here the CDR3 DNA reads TGTGCCAGCAGCGTAGCACTAGCGGCGGAGACCCAGTACTTC.

This chain uses TRBV7-2 with TRBJ2-1; the D is unclear. CDR1 is SGHTA, CDR2 FQGNSA, per germline. V was shortened by 1 base and J by 0 bases, with 7 bases between the two germline ends. This CDR3 has 15 amino acids. CDR3: CASSLDSSSYNEQFF. The DNA of the CDR3 is TGTGCCAGCAGCTTAGATTCAAGCTCCTACAATGAGCAGTTCTTC.

This clone has at least ten counts. This chain links TRBV5-1 with TRBJ2-3, with 8 bases that match TRBD2. V lost 1 base, J lost 6 bases, and 13 bases stayed unmatched. The CDR3 runs to 17 residues. The germline gives CDR1 SGHRS, CDR2 YFSETQ. The CDR3 region is CASSLTFTGGPRDTQYF. Written as DNA, the CDR3 is TGCGCCAGCAGCTTGACGTTCACGGGAGGGCCAAGGGATACGCAGTATTTT.

This clone showed up just a few times. The CDR3 spells CASSQADFPTYEQYF. The CDR3 coding sequence is TGCGCCAGCAGCCAAGCTGACTTCCCAACCTACGAGCAGTACTTC. This chain connects TRBV4-3 to TRBJ2-7, with D unresolved. The CDR3 is 15 amino acids. V lost 1 base and J lost 2, with 12 bases in between. Germline V lookup: CDR1 LGHNA, CDR2 YSLEER.

This clone was picked up many times. This rearrangement joins TRBV2 to TRBJ2-5, with TRBD1 as a possible D gene (5 bases). The CDR3 length is 14 residues. CDR1 SNHLY and CDR2 FYNNEI come from the germline V gene. The ends were cut back, 6 bases at V and 3 bases at J, with 14 bases in the middle. CDR3 in amino acids: CASRKDSTKETQYF. The CDR3 nucleotides read TGTGCCAGCAGGAAAGACAGTACTAAAGAGACCCAGTACTTC.

This clone was observed many times. The chain recombines TRBV28 with TRBJ2-7, with D perhaps TRBD1 (6 bases). There are 16 residues in the CDR3. Germline loops: CDR1 MDHEN, CDR2 SYDVKM. V lost 4 bases and J 3 bases, leaving 19 bases between the germline ends. CDR3 nucleotides: TGTGCCAGCAGTTCCCTCCAACCGGGACACCTCTACGAGCAGTACGTC. Its translation: CASSSLQPGHLYEQYV.

This clone was observed a handful of times. The rearrangement links TRBV18 to TRBJ2-7; tentatively, D is TRBD1 (5 bases). This CDR3 comprises 13 residues. Germline CDR1 KGHSH, CDR2 LQKENI. The ends were cut back, 1 base at V and 5 bases at J, with 9 bases in the middle. The CDR3 spells CASSPQGLNEQYF. The CDR3 DNA reads as TGTGCCAGCTCACCACAGGGGCTCAACGAGCAGTACTTC.

The chain is built from TRBV27 and TRBJ1-2; weak D call: TRBD1 (5 bases). CDR1 is MNHEY and CDR2 is SMNVEV in the germline V gene (reference sequence). Trimming took off 3 bases at V and 7 bases at J, with 12 bases between the two ends. The CDR3 length is 13 residues. In nucleotides, the CDR3 is TGTGCCAGCAGTTTGAACATCGACAGTGGCTACACCTTC. Its protein is CASSLNIDSGYTF.

This clone was picked up a small number of times. This chain joins TRBV6-5 and TRBJ2-7; TRBD2 might be the D (6 bases). The CDR3 loop spans 15 amino acids. The V end lost 5 bases, the J end lost 5 bases, and 19 bases lay between the germline ends. Germline CDR1 and CDR2: MNHEY and SVGAGI. The CDR3 is CASSPPGGVHDEQYF. The CDR3 nucleotides read TGTGCCAGCAGTCCACCCGGCGGGGTCCACGACGAGCAGTACTTC.

The chain combines TRBV29-1 with TRBJ2-1; the D gene is possibly TRBD2 (5 bases). V was cut by 6 bases and J by 3 bases, with 15 bases left in between. The CDR3 spans 14 residues. CDR1 and CDR2 (germline): SQVTM, ANQGSEA. The CDR3 reads CSVRGPGLYNEQFF. CDR3 coding DNA: TGCAGCGTACGAGGGCCCGGACTCTACAATGAGCAGTTCTTC.

There are a few counts of this clone. CDR3 protein: CAIRWGQLSNYGYTF. Here the CDR3 DNA reads TGTGCCATCAGATGGGGACAGCTCTCTAACTATGGCTACACCTTC. The rearrangement links TRBV10-3 to TRBJ1-2, with TRBD1 matching 7 bases. V lost 6 bases, J lost 0 bases, and 7 bases stayed unmatched. Looked up from germline, CDR1 is ENHRY and CDR2 is SYGVKD. This CDR3 comprises 15 residues.

The chain is built from TRBV29-1 and TRBJ2-5; 7 bases are a match to TRBD1. This CDR3 is 12 amino acids long. Per germline, CDR1 SQVTM and CDR2 ANQGSEA. V shed 5 bases and J 4 bases; nucleotides not matched to a gene: 4. For the CDR3, the DNA is TGCAGCGTTTCTACAGGGGTAGAGACCCAGTACTTC. It specifies CSVSTGVETQYF.

This clone was counted at least ten times. The chain links TRBV9 to TRBJ2-1; 8 nucleotides match TRBD1. This CDR3 region has 18 residues. Germline loops: CDR1 SGDLS, CDR2 YYNGEE. V was clipped by 0 bases and J by 4 bases; unmatched bases: 12. The CDR3 coding sequence is TGTGCCAGCAGCGTAGGGGGGACAGGCCTCATGGGATACAATGAGCAGTTCTTC. Its protein is CASSVGGTGLMGYNEQFF.

This clone was counted between two and nine times. V and J are TRBV30 and TRBJ1-1; maybe TRBD1 (5 bases). This CDR3 has 13 residues. From germline, CDR1 is GTSNPN and CDR2 SVGIG (reference sequence). The ends were cut back, 8 bases at V and 0 bases at J, with 13 bases in the middle. The CDR3: CAGRVFMNTEAFF. DNA of the CDR3: TGTGCCGGCAGGGTATTCATGAACACTGAAGCTTTCTTT.

Note on this clone: Being one base from a much bigger clone, this may be a read error. The chain recombines TRBV19 with TRBJ1-1; a possible D gene is TRBD1 (6 bases). Trimming removed 2 bases at V and 3 bases at J, with 13 bases between. The CDR3 length is 15 residues. Germline CDR1 LNHDA, CDR2 SQIVND (reference sequence). The CDR3 DNA reads as TGTGCCAGTAGTATATGTCAGGGGAGGGACACTGAAGCTTTCTTT. It is translated as CASSICQGRDTEAFF. Full variable domain (missing parts from reference TRBV19 and TRBJ1-1): DGGITQSPKYLFRKEGQNVTLSCEQNLNHDAMYWYRQDPGQGLRLIYYSQIVNDFQKGDIAEGYSVSREKKESFPLTVTSAQKNPTAFYLCASSICQGRDTEAFFGQGTRLTVV.

The chain employs TRBV7-2 and TRBJ2-7; the match to TRBD1 covers 10 bases. V lost 5 bases and J lost 6; bases outside the gene matches: 10. This CDR3 region has 15 residues. Germline V gene lookup returns CDR1 SGHTA and CDR2 FQGNSA. DNA of the CDR3: TGTGCCAGCAGCAAAACCGGGACAGGGGCTCGCGAGCAGTACTTC. Its protein product is CASSKTGTGAREQYF.

The chain employs TRBV19 and TRBJ1-1; D may be TRBD1 (5 bases). Germline loops: CDR1 LNHDA, CDR2 SQIVND (reference sequence). The germline V and J ends were trimmed by 5 bases and 10 bases, with 14 bases remaining between them. The CDR3 length is 12 residues. DNA of the CDR3: TGTGCCAGTAGTCCCTTAGGGGCGGGAGCTTTCTTT. Translation gives CASSPLGAGAFF.

This clone was found many times. This chain uses TRBV29-1 with TRBJ1-6; no clear D. The CDR3 is 12 residues long. V lost 7 bases to trimming and J lost 6 bases, with 10 bases between them. Germline V gene lookup returns CDR1 SQVTM and CDR2 ANQGSEA. The CDR3 protein is CSAQEGNSPLHF. CDR3 coding DNA: TGCAGCGCCCAAGAGGGTAATTCACCCCTCCACTTT.

In nucleotides, the CDR3 is TGCGCCAGCAGCCGAGGACAGGGGGCACGGGATGAAAAACTGTTTTTT. Amino acids: CASSRGQGARDEKLFF. V is TRBV5-1 and J is TRBJ1-4, with TRBD1 matching 11 bases. CDR1 is SGHRS, CDR2 YFSETQ, per germline. J was trimmed by 6 bases and V by 4 bases; bases with no gene match: 8. The CDR3 extends over 16 amino acids. Looking up the rest from reference TRBV5-1 and TRBJ1-4 gives the full variable domain: KAGVTQTPRYLIKTRGQQVTLSCSPISGHRSVSWYQQTPGQGLQFLFEYFSETQRNKGNFPGRFSGRQFSNSRSEMNVSTLELGDSALYLCASSRGQGARDEKLFFGSGTQLSVL.

The chain joins TRBV5-6 to TRBJ2-3; 10 bases match TRBD2. The length of the CDR3 is 17 residues. Germline CDR1 reads SGHDT; CDR2 reads YYEEEE. V gave up 2 bases and J gave up 5 bases; unmatched junction bases: 11. The DNA for the CDR3 is TGTGCCAGCAGCTTTGGACTAGCGGACCCCGGGGGAGATACGCAGTATTTT. It translates to CASSFGLADPGGDTQYF. The full variable domain, its missing parts supplied by reference TRBV5-6 and TRBJ2-3, is DAGVTQSPTHLIKTRGQQVTLRCSPKSGHDTVSWYQQALGQGPQFIFQYYEEEERQRGNFPDRFSGHQFPNYSSELNVNALLLGDSALYLCASSFGLADPGGDTQYFGPGTRLTVL.

This clone has more than one count but fewer than ten. The chain has TRBV30 and TRBJ2-4, with D possibly TRBD2 on 7 matching bases. V was pared by 3 bases and J by 6 bases, with 12 bases between. CDR3 length: 13 amino acids. CDR1 and CDR2 from the germline V gene are GTSNPN and SVGIG (reference sequence). The chain's CDR3 is CAWRGGPGNIQYF. The CDR3 nucleotides read TGTGCCTGGAGGGGGGGGCCGGGAAACATTCAGTACTTC.

This chain uses TRBV19 with TRBJ1-5; TRBD1 aligns across 8 bases. The CDR3 contains 16 residues. Germline values: CDR1 LNHDA, CDR2 SQIVND (reference sequence). Trimming removed 1 base from V and 7 bases from J; junction bases left unmatched: 9. CDR3 nucleotide sequence: TGTGCCAGTAGTATAGGGGTCAGGGGGCCATGGCAGCCCCAGCATTTT. It is translated as CASSIGVRGPWQPQHF.

There are a few counts of this clone. The chain couples TRBV2 to TRBJ2-3; a weak D match, TRBD2 (6 bases). With 8 bases removed from V and 4 bases from J, the gap between germline ends came to 10 bases. The germline CDR1 and CDR2 sequences are SNHLY and FYNNEI. The CDR3 totals 12 residues. In nucleotides, the CDR3 is TGTGCCAGCGGGACTCGTCCAGATACGCAGTATTTT. This translates into CASGTRPDTQYF.

J is TRBJ1-2 and V is TRBV5-1; D is uncertain. CDR1 and CDR2 from the germline V gene are SGHRS and YFSETQ. The length of the CDR3 is 15 residues. Trimming shortened V by 0 bases and J by 0 bases, and 9 bases separated the two germline ends. CDR3 loop: CASSLDGEPNYGYTF. The CDR3 region has the DNA TGCGCCAGCAGCTTGGACGGGGAGCCTAACTATGGCTACACCTTC. Filled out from reference TRBV5-1 and TRBJ1-2, the complete variable domain reads KAGVTQTPRYLIKTRGQQVTLSCSPISGHRSVSWYQQTPGQGLQFLFEYFSETQRNKGNFPGRFSGRQFSNSRSEMNVSTLELGDSALYLCASSLDGEPNYGYTFGSGTRLTVV.

The rearrangement joins TRBV7-3 to TRBJ2-7; a possible D gene is TRBD1 (6 bases). The germline V gene has CDR1 SGHTA and CDR2 FQGTGA. Trimming shortened V by 1 base and J by 3 bases, and 7 bases separated the two germline ends. This CDR3 comprises 13 residues. In nucleotides, the CDR3 is TGTGCCAGCAGCTTAAAACAGGGCTACGAGCAGTACTTC. Protein product: CASSLKQGYEQYF.

The table lists this clone with a few counts. The rearrangement joins TRBV11-2 to TRBJ2-1, with 10 nucleotides matching TRBD1. V was clipped by 1 base and J by 10 bases; unmatched bases: 4. CDR3 length equals 14 residues. The germline CDR1 and CDR2 sequences are SGHAT and FQNNGV. Here the CDR3 DNA reads TGTGCCAGCAGCTTAGGGACAGGGGGTTGGGAGCAGTTCTTC. Protein sequence: CASSLGTGGWEQFF. Drawing the rest from reference TRBV11-2 and TRBJ2-1, the complete variable domain is EAGVAQSPRYKIIEKRQSVAFWCNPISGHATLYWYQQILGQGPKLLIQFQNNGVVDDSQLPKDRFSAERLKGVDSTLKIQPAKLEDSAVYLCASSLGTGGWEQFFGPGTRLTVL.

This clone has only a few counts. A far larger clone differs by one base, so this is likely a read error. This rearrangement joins TRBV4-2 to TRBJ2-3; 9 nucleotides align to TRBD1. The germline gives CDR1 LGHNA, CDR2 YNFKEQ. Trimming cost V 4 bases and J 4 bases; bases outside gene matches: 6. The length of the CDR3 is 15 residues. In DNA, the CDR3 is TGTGCCAGCAGCCGCCGGGACAGGGCCCCAGATACGCAGTATTTT. Translation gives CASSRRDRAPDTQYF.

This clone showed up just a few times. The gene calls are TRBV18 and TRBJ2-6, with a tentative D call TRBD1 (5 bases). Germline V gives CDR1 KGHSH, CDR2 LQKENI. The CDR3 totals 15 residues. The V gene lost 4 bases and the J gene lost 0 bases, with 7 bases spanning the gap. The CDR3 DNA is TGTGCCAGCTCACACGACAGCTCTGGGGCCAACGTCCTGACTTTC. This gives the protein CASSHDSSGANVLTF.

This clone was seen at least ten times. V gene TRBV28 combines with J gene TRBJ2-3; D is possibly TRBD2 (6 bases). Trimming cost V 11 bases and J 8 bases, with 17 bases left between them. Germline CDR1 reads MDHEN; CDR2 reads SYDVKM. CDR3 length: 12 residues. The CDR3 coding sequence is TGTGCCGGCGAGTCTCGGAGGGGTACGCAGTATTTT. Its protein is CAGESRRGTQYF. Full variable domain (outside the CDR3, taken from reference TRBV28 and TRBJ2-3): DVKVTQSSRYLVKRTGEKVFLECVQDMDHENMFWYRQDPGLGLRLIYFSYDVKMKEKGDIPEGYSVSREKKERFSLILESASTNQTSMYLCAGESRRGTQYFGPGTRLTVL.

The table lists this clone with a few counts. The V call is TRBV7-9, the J call TRBJ1-4; 9 bases align to TRBD1. J was trimmed by 5 bases and V by 5 bases; bases with no gene match: 6. The CDR3 has 15 amino acids. Germline assignment: CDR1 SEHNR and CDR2 FQNEAQ (reference sequence). CDR3 amino acids: CASSPGTGINEKLFF. As DNA, the CDR3 is TGTGCCAGCAGCCCAGGGACAGGGATAAATGAAAAACTGTTTTTT.

The rearrangement joins TRBV18 to TRBJ2-5; unclear D gene. V was trimmed by 5 bases and J by 5 bases, leaving 3 bases between them. CDR3 length equals 10 residues. Germline V gene lookup returns CDR1 KGHSH and CDR2 LQKENI. For the CDR3, the DNA is TGTGCCAGCTCAGCGGAGACCCAGTACTTC. It codes for CASSAETQYF.